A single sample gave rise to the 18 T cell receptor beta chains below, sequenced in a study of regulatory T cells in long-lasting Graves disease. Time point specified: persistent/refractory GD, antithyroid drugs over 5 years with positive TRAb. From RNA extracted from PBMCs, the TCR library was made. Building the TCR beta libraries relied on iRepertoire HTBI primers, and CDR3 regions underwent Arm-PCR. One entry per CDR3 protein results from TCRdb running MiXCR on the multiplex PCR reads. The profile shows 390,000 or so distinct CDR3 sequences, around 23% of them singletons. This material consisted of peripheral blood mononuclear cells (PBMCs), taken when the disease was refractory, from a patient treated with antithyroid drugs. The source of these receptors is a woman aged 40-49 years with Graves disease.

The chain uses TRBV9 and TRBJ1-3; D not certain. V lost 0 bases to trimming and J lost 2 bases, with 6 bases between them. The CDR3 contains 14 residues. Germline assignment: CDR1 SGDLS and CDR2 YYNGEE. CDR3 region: CASSVAVPGNTIYF. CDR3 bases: TGTGCCAGCAGCGTAGCAGTGCCTGGAAACACCATATATTTT.

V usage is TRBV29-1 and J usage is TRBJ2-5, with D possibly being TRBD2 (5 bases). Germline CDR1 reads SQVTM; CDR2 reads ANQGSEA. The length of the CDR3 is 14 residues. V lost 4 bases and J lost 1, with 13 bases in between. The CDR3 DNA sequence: TGCAGCGTTGTGGGTTTGAGGGCCCAAGAGACCCAGTACTTC. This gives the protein CSVVGLRAQETQYF. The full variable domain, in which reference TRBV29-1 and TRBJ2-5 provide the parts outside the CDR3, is SAVISQKPSRDICQRGTSLTIQCQVDSQVTMMFWYRQQPGQSLTLIATANQGSEATYESGFVIDKFPISRPNLTFSTLTVSNMSPEDSSIYLCSVVGLRAQETQYFGPGTRLLVL.

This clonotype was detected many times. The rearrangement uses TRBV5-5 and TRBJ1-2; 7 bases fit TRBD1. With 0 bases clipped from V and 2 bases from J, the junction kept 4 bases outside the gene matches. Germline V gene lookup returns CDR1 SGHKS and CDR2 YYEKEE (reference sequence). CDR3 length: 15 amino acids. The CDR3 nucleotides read TGTGCCAGCAGCTTGGGGGGACAGCGAAACTATGGCTACACCTTC. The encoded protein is CASSLGGQRNYGYTF.

The CDR3 here is CSARGATSGRFYEQYF. Written as DNA, the CDR3 is TGCAGTGCTAGAGGTGCGACTAGCGGGAGGTTCTACGAGCAGTACTTC. This rearrangement joins TRBV20-1 to TRBJ2-7; 13 nucleotides match TRBD2. CDR1 DFQATT and CDR2 SNEGSKA come from the germline V gene (reference sequence). Trimming at V came to 1 base and at J to 3 bases, leaving 6 bases not matched to a gene. The CDR3 is made up of 16 amino acids.

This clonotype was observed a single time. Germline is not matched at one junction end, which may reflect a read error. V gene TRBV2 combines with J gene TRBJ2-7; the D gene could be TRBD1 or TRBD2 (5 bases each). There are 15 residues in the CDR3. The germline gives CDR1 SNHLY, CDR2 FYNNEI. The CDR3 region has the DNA TGTGCCAGCAGTGATCGGACGGGACCTTCCTGCGAGCAGTACTTC. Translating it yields CASSDRTGPSCEQYF.

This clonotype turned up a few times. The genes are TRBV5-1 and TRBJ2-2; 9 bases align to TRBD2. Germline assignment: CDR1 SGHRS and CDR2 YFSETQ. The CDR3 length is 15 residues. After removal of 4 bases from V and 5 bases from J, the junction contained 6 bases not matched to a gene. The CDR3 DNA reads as TGCGCCAGCAGCCCGGGGACTAGCTTTACCGGGGAGCTGTTTTTT. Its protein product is CASSPGTSFTGELFF.

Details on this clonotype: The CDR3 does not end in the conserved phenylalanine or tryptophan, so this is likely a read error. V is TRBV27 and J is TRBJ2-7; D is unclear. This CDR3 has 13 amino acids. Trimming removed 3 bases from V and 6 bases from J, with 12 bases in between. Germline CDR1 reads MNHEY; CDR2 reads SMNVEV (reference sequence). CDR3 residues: CASSLLQSGEQYS. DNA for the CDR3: TGTGCCAGCAGTTTGTTACAGTCGGGCGAGCAGTACTCC.

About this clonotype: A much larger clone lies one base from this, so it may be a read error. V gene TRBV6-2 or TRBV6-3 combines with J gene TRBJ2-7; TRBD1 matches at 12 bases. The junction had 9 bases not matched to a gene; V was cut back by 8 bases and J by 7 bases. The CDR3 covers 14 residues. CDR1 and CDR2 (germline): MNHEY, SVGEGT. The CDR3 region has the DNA TGTGCCAGCGGGACAGGGGGCGCGGATGAAGAGCAGTACTTC. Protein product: CASGTGGADEEQYF.

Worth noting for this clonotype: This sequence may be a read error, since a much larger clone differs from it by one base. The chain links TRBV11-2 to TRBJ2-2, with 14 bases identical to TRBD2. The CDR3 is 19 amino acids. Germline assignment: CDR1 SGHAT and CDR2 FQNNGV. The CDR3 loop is CASSLVRLAGGPITGALFF. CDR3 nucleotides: TGTGCCAGCAGCTTAGTAAGACTAGCGGGAGGGCCTATCACCGGGGCGCTGTTTTTT.

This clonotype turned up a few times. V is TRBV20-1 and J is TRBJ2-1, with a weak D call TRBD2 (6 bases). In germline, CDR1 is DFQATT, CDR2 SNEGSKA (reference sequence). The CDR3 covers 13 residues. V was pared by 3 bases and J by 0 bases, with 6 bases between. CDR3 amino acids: CSASGSSYNEQFF. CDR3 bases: TGCAGTGCTAGCGGGAGCTCCTACAATGAGCAGTTCTTC.

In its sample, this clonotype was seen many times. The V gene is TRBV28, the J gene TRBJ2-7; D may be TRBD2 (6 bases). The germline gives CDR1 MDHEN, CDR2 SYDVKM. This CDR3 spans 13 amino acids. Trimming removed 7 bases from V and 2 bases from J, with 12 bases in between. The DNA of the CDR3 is TGTGCCAGCATCGGGACTCCGACCTACGAGCAGTACTTC. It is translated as CASIGTPTYEQYF.

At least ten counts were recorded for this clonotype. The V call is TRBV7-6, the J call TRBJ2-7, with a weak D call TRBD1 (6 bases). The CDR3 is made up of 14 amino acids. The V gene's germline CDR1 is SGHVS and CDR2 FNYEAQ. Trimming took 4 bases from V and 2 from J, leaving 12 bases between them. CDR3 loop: CASSSQTGPYEQYF. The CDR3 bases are TGTGCCAGCAGCTCACAAACAGGGCCCTACGAGCAGTACTTC.

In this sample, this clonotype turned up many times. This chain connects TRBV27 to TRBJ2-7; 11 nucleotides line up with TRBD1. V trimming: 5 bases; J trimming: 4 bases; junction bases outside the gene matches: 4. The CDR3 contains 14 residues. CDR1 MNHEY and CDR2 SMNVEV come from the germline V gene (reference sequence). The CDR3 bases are TGTGCCAGCAGTAGGACAGGGGGCCAATACGAGCAGTACTTC. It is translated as CASSRTGGQYEQYF.

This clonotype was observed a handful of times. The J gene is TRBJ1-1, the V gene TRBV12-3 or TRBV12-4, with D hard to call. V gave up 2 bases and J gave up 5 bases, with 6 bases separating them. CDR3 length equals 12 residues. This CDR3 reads CASSLRWTEAFF. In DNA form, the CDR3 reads TGTGCCAGCAGTTTAAGGTGGACTGAAGCTTTCTTT.

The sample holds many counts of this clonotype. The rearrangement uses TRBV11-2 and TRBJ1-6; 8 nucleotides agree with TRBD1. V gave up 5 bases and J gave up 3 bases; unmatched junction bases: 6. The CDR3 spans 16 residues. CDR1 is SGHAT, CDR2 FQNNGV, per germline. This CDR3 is CASSLAGGNYNSPLHF. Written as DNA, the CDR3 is TGTGCCAGCAGCCTAGCAGGGGGCAACTATAATTCACCCCTCCACTTT.

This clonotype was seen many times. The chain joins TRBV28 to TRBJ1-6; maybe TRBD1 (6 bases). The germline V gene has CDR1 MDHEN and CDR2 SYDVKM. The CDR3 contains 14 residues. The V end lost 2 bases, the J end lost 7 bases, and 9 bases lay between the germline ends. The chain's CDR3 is CASSLGGRNSPLHF. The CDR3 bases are TGTGCCAGCAGTTTAGGGGGCAGAAATTCACCCCTCCACTTT.

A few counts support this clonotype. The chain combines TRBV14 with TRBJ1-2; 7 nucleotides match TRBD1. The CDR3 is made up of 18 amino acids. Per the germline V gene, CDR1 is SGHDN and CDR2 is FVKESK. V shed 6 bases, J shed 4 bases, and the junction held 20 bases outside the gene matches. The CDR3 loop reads CASSRTPGGYPLFYGYTF. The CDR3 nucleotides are TGTGCCAGCAGTCGAACGCCAGGGGGGTACCCCCTCTTCTATGGCTACACCTTC.

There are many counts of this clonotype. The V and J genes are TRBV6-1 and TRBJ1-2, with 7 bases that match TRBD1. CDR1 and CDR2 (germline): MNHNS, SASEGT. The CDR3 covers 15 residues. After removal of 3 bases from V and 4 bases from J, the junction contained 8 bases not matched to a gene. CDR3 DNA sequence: TGTGCCAGCAGTGACCGACAGGGCTGGGGCTATGGCTACACCTTC. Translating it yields CASSDRQGWGYGYTF.